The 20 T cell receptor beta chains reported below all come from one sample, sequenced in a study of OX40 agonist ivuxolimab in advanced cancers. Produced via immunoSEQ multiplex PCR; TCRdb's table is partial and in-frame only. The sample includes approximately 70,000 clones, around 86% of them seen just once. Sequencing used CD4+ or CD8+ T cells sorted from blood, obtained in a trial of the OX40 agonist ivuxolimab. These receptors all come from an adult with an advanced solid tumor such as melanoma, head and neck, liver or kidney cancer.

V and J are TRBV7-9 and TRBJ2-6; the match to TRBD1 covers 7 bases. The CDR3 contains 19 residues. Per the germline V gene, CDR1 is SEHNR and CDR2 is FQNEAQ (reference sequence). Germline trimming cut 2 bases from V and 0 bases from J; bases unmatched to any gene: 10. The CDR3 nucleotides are TGTGCCAGCAGCTTACGGGACAGAAGGGTTTCCTCTGGGGCCAACGTCCTGACTTTC. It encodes CASSLRDRRVSSGANVLTF.

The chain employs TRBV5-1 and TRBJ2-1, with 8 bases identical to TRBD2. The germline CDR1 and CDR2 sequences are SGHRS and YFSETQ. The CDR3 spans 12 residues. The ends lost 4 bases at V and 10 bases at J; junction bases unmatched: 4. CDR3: CASSLGTREQFF. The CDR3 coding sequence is TGCGCCAGCAGCCTGGGGACTAGGGAGCAGTTCTTC.

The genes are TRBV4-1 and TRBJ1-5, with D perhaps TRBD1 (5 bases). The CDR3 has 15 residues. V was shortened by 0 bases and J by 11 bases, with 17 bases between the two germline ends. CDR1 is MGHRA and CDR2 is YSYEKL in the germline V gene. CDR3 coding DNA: TGCGCCAGCAGCCAAGACAGGATAGGGGCCAGGGCCCAGCATTTT. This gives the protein CASSQDRIGARAQHF.

The CDR3 nucleotides are TGTGCCAGCAGCTTCAAGGGGACAGGCAACACTGAAGCTTTCTTT. Translating it yields CASSFKGTGNTEAFF. The chain couples TRBV7-8 to TRBJ1-1; TRBD1 aligns across 8 bases. Germline V gene sequence: CDR1 SGHVS, CDR2 FQNEAQ. The CDR3 contains 15 residues. The V gene end was trimmed by 3 bases and the J gene end by 2 bases; junction bases not matched to a gene: 5.

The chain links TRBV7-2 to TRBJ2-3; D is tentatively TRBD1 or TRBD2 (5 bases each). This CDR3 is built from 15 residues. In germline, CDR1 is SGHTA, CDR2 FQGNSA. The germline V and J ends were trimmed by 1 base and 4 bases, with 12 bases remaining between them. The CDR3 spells CASSLGQRGPDTQYF. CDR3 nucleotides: TGTGCCAGCAGCTTAGGACAGAGGGGTCCAGATACGCAGTATTTT.

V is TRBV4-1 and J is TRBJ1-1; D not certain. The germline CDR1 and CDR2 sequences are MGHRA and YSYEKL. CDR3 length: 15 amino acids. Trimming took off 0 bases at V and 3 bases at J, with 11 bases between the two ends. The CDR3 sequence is CASSQEGRAYTEAFF. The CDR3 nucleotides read TGCGCCAGCAGCCAAGAGGGTCGGGCATACACTGAAGCTTTCTTT.

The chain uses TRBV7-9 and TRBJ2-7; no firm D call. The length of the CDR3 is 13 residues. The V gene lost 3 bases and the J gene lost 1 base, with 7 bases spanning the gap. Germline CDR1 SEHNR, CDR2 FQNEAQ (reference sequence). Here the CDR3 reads CASSFWGSYEQYF. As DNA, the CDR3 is TGTGCCAGCAGCTTCTGGGGTTCCTACGAGCAGTACTTC.

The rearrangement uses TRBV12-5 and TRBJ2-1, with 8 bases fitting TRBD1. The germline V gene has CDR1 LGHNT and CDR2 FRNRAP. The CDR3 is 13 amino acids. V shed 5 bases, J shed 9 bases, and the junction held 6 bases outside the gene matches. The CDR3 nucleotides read TGTGCTAGTGGTCCCCTCGGACAGGGTGAGCAGTTCTTC. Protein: CASGPLGQGEQFF.

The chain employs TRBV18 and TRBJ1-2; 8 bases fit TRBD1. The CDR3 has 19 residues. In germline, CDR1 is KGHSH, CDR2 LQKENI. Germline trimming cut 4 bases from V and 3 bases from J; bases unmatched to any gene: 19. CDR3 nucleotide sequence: TGTGCCAGCTCACGAACCGGTGGGACAGGCGGAATTTTAGACTATGGCTACACCTTC. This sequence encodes CASSRTGGTGGILDYGYTF.

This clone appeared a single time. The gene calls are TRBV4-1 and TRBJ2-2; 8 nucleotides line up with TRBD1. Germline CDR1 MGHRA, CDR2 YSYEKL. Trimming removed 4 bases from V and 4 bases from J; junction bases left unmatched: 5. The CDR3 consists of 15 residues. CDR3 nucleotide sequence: TGCGCCAGCAGCCCGACAGGGGCCGGCACCGGGGAGCTGTTTTTT. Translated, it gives CASSPTGAGTGELFF.

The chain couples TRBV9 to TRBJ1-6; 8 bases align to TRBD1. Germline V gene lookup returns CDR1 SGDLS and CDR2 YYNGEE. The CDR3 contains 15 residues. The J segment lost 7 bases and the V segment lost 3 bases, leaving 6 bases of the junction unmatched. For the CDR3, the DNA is TGTGCCAGCAGCGGCGGACAGGGTCGGAATTCACCCCTCCACTTT. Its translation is CASSGGQGRNSPLHF.

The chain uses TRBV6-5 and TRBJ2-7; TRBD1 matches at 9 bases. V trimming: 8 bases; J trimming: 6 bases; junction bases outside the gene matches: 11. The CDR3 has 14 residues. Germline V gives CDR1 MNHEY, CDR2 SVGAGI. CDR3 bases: TGTGCCAGCGGATCTACAGGGGGCTCCACCGAGCAGTACTTC. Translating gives CASGSTGGSTEQYF.

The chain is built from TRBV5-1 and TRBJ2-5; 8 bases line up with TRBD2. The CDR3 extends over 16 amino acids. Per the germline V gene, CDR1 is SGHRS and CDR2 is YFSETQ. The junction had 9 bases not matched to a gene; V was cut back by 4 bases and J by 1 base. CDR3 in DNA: TGCGCCAGCAGCCCCCGGATAGCGGGGCCCCAAGAGACCCAGTACTTC. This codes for CASSPRIAGPQETQYF.

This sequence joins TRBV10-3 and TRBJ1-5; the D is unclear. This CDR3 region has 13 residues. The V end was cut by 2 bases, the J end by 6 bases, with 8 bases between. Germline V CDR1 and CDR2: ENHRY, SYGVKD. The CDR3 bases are TGTGCCATCAGTGAGAATCCGACTCAGCCCCAGCATTTT. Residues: CAISENPTQPQHF.

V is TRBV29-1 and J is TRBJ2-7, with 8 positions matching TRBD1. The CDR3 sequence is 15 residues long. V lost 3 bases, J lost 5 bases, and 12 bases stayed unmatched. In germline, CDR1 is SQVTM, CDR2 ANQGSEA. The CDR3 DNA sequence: TGCAGCGTTGACGGGGTATGGACAGGGAACCACGAGCAGTACTTC. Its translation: CSVDGVWTGNHEQYF.

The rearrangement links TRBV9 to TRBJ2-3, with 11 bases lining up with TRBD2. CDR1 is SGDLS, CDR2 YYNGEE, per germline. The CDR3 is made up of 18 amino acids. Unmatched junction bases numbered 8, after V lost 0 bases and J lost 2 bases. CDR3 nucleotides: TGTGCCAGCAGCGTAGACGCTAGCGGGGGGACTATCACAGATACGCAGTATTTT. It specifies CASSVDASGGTITDTQYF.

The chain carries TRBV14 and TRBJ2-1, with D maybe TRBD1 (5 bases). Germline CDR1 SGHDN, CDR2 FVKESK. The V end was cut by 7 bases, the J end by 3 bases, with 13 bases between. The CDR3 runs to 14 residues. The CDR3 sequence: CASTPQGDYNEQFF. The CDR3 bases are TGTGCCAGCACCCCCCAGGGTGACTACAATGAGCAGTTCTTC.

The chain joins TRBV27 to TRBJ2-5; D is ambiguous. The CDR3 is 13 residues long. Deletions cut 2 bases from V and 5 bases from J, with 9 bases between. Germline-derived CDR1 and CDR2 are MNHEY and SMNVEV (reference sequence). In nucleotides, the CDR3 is TGTGCCAGCAGTTTAGACTTGGGGGAGACCCAGTACTTC. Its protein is CASSLDLGETQYF.

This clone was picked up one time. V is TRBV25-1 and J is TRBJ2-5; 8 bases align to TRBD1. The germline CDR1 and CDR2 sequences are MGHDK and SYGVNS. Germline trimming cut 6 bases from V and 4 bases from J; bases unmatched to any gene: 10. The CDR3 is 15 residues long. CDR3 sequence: CASRETQGAVETQYF. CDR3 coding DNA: TGTGCCAGCAGGGAAACGCAGGGGGCCGTAGAGACCCAGTACTTC.

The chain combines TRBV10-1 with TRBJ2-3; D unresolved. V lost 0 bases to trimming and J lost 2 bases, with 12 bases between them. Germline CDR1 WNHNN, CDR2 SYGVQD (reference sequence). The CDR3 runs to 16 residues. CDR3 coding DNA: TGCGCCAGCAGTGAGTCCGAAGCCCTTCTCACAGATACGCAGTATTTT. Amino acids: CASSESEALLTDTQYF.